These T cell receptor beta chains were read from a single sample in a study of T cell clonotyping in hematopoietic cell transplantation. TCRdb's table, derived via immunoSEQ multiplex PCR, lists solely in-frame clones and lacks some. Seen here are about 69,000 clones, 85% to 95% observed once, and the top ten hold about 1.5%. What was sequenced was peripheral blood mononuclear cells. The receptors derive from a man aged 45-65 years in good health. Some clones in this sample may be carry-over from other donors' samples. Both conserved end residues are part of each CDR3. D genes are given only for firm matches.

v_gene	d_gene	j_gene	CDR3aa
TRBV7-9	TRBD1	TRBJ1-5	CASSHLGTGKTDQPQHF
TRBV9	.	TRBJ1-1	CASSVGLSGVASEAFF
TRBV28	.	TRBJ2-7	CASSGSSYEQYF
TRBV5-1	TRBD1	TRBJ2-2	CASNRQGDTGELFF
TRBV29-1	.	TRBJ2-2	CSVRSGLAELFF
TRBV5-8	.	TRBJ2-3	CASSFVGKSVLDTQYF
TRBV5-1	.	TRBJ2-5	CASSLDPGGTQYF
TRBV10-3	TRBD2	TRBJ2-3	CAISRATSGGGTDTQYF
TRBV7-3	TRBD2	TRBJ2-1	CASSLLPSGGGEQFF
TRBV11-2	.	TRBJ2-3	CASSLERTTDTQYF
TRBV7-8	.	TRBJ2-7	CASSFSGSYEQYF
TRBV2	.	TRBJ2-3	CASSAGGSRQYF
TRBV29-1	.	TRBJ2-1	CSVESWRPSYNEQFF
TRBV27	TRBD1	TRBJ2-7	CASSSLLDRDEQYF
TRBV9	.	TRBJ1-1	CASSDRDEGTEAFF
TRBV5-1	TRBD1	TRBJ2-3	CASRAGGPDTQYF
TRBV4-1	TRBD1	TRBJ2-7	CASSRRDRDRDPHEQYF
TRBV7-2	.	TRBJ2-2	CASSLRRNTGELFF
TRBV11-3	TRBD1	TRBJ2-7	CASSYAGTGAYEQYF
TRBV6-5	.	TRBJ1-1	CASSYDSNTEAFF
TRBV6-4	TRBD2	TRBJ2-1	CASSDTGGSQDEQFF
TRBV5-6	.	TRBJ2-3	CASSLTDTQYF
TRBV30	.	TRBJ2-3	CAWSHRGTDTQYF
TRBV4-3	TRBD1	TRBJ2-3	CASSQEHRGTDTQYF
TRBV28	TRBD1	TRBJ2-7	CASRSTGARSSYEQYF
TRBV9	.	TRBJ2-6	CASRRGSSGANVLTF
TRBV5-1	.	TRBJ2-5	CASSAGPNKETQYF
TRBV5-6	TRBD1	TRBJ1-2	CASSLRTGTGNGYTF
TRBV5-4	TRBD2	TRBJ2-5	CASSLGLAGVETQYF
TRBV19	.	TRBJ2-7	CASSMTGTYEQYF
TRBV30	TRBD2	TRBJ2-7	CAWNAGGEYEQYF
TRBV6-1	TRBD1	TRBJ1-1	CASSEVTGGGQAFF
TRBV7-2	.	TRBJ1-2	CASSPLGQNYGYTF
TRBV2	TRBD1	TRBJ1-2	CASRGIGQGTNYGYTF
TRBV5-1	TRBD1	TRBJ1-2	CASSPEGQGNGYTF
TRBV28	TRBD1	TRBJ2-3	CASSLYRGRSTDTQYF
TRBV5-1	.	TRBJ1-5	CASSLGGSNQPQHF
TRBV30	.	TRBJ1-2	CAWSAGVNYGYTF
TRBV6-1	.	TRBJ1-3	CASSEQGGSGNTIYF
TRBV2	.	TRBJ2-1	CASSQPVYNEQFF
TRBV11-2	TRBD1	TRBJ2-5	CASSPVRDRVRETQYF
TRBV11-3	.	TRBJ2-2	CASSLGVTTGELFF
TRBV5-1	.	TRBJ2-7	CASSLGGIYEQYF
TRBV14	.	TRBJ1-6	CASSQFGAGNSPLHF
TRBV9	.	TRBJ1-2	CASSVEENYGYTF
TRBV2	.	TRBJ2-5	CANYMSLYQETQYF